Below are 8 T cell receptor beta chains sequenced from a single sample in a study of blood T cell repertoires in COVID-19 (dated by TCRdb to the early 2020s). Receptor amplification or capture employed the immunoSEQ multiplex PCR assay. Held by TCRdb, this immuneACCESS table contains in-frame sequences only and omits some clones. Under half of the omission traces to an unresolved V gene where checked; the cause of the rest is unknown. The sample yields 210,000 or so clones; about 83% were counted once. The top ten clonotypes cover under 3.5% of the sample. The sequenced sample consisted of peripheral blood. The receptors come from a man over 45 with active or convalescent COVID-19.

V usage is TRBV5-4 and J usage is TRBJ2-1, with 12 bases matching TRBD2. Per the germline V gene, CDR1 is SGHNT and CDR2 is YYREEE (reference sequence). Trimming at V came to 4 bases and at J to 8 bases, leaving 7 bases not matched to a gene. The CDR3 consists of 15 residues. CDR3 sequence: CASSRLAGDFHEQFF. Written as DNA, the CDR3 is TGTGCCAGCAGCCGACTAGCGGGAGATTTCCATGAGCAGTTCTTC.

This chain uses TRBV9 with TRBJ2-3; 12 nucleotides agree with TRBD2. The ends lost 4 bases at V and 7 bases at J; junction bases unmatched: 10. The CDR3 totals 16 residues. Germline V gives CDR1 SGDLS, CDR2 YYNGEE. In nucleotides, the CDR3 is TGTGCCAGCAGCCCGGGACTAGCGGGTTTGGTTAATACGCAGTATTTT. Its protein product is CASSPGLAGLVNTQYF.

The V call is TRBV28, the J call TRBJ2-7, with 11 bases lining up with TRBD1. CDR3 length: 16 residues. Germline V lookup: CDR1 MDHEN, CDR2 SYDVKM. V trimming: 4 bases; J trimming: 4 bases; junction bases outside the gene matches: 9. CDR3 DNA sequence: TGTGCCAGCAGTTCCGGACAGGGGGCTACTTCATACGAGCAGTACTTC. This sequence encodes CASSSGQGATSYEQYF.

V usage is TRBV6-5 and J usage is TRBJ1-3, with 9 bases aligning to TRBD1. CDR1 and CDR2 (germline): MNHEY, SVGAGI. This CDR3 comprises 15 residues. V shed 6 bases and J 0 bases; nucleotides not matched to a gene: 3. The CDR3, as DNA: TGTGCCAGCAGCCGGACAGGGGACTCTGGAAACACCATATATTTT. This encodes CASSRTGDSGNTIYF.

The rearrangement joins TRBV19 to TRBJ2-1, with 12 bases aligning to TRBD2. V lost 4 bases, J lost 8 bases, and 3 bases stayed unmatched. The CDR3 runs to 14 residues. Germline V gene lookup returns CDR1 LNHDA and CDR2 SQIVND (reference sequence). Here the CDR3 reads CASSTSGGADEQFF. The CDR3 bases are TGTGCCAGTAGTACTAGCGGGGGGGCCGATGAGCAGTTCTTC.

The V gene is TRBV19, the J gene TRBJ2-1; D unclear. CDR1 and CDR2 (germline): LNHDA, SQIVND (reference sequence). Between the trimmed V and J ends, which lost 5 bases and 4 bases, there was a span of 3 bases. The CDR3 sequence is 11 residues long. As DNA, the CDR3 is TGTGCCAGTAGTCAGTACAATGAGCAGTTCTTC. The encoded protein is CASSQYNEQFF.

V gene TRBV14 combines with J gene TRBJ2-7; no reliable D call. V dropped 4 bases and J dropped 4 bases, with 5 bases sitting between them. The germline V gene has CDR1 SGHDN and CDR2 FVKESK. The CDR3 is 11 amino acids. CDR3 bases: TGTGCCAGCAGCCGCGCATACGAGCAGTACTTC. It codes for CASSRAYEQYF.

The rearrangement uses TRBV14 and TRBJ1-2, with D hard to call. CDR1 is SGHDN, CDR2 FVKESK, per germline. The CDR3 sequence is 13 residues long. V was clipped by 4 bases and J by 7 bases, with 13 bases between them. CDR3 residues: CASSREDLRGYTF. DNA for the CDR3: TGTGCCAGCAGCCGGGAGGATTTACGTGGCTACACCTTC. Using reference TRBV14 and TRBJ1-2 for the parts outside the CDR3, the full variable domain is EAGVTQFPSHSVIEKGQTVTLRCDPISGHDNLYWYRRVMGKEIKFLLHFVKESKQDESGMPNNRFLAERTGGTYSTLKVQPAELEDSGVYFCASSREDLRGYTFGSGTRLTVV.